What follows describes a single T cell receptor (beta chain). This record comes from a study of regulatory T cells in long-lasting Graves disease. This sample's time point: newly diagnosed GD, antithyroid drugs for less than 3 months. Scientists built the TCR library using RNA that was extracted from PBMCs. CDR1 MNHEY and CDR2 SVGEGT come from the germline V gene. Trimming at V came to 8 bases and at J to 6 bases, leaving 13 bases not matched to a gene. This CDR3 has 15 residues. In building TCR beta libraries, iRepertoire HTBI primers were used together with Arm-PCR of CDR3 regions. A single record per CDR3 protein comes from TCRdb applying MiXCR to the multiplex PCR reads. The table lists about 620,000 distinct CDR3 sequences, less than 20% of them singletons. The data were also submitted as part of a second study, on T cells in Graves' hyperthyroidism and ophthalmopathy. That paper adds: The TCR CDR3 first-round RT-PCR relied on the HTBI primer set.

The chain employs TRBV6-2 or TRBV6-3 and TRBJ1-1; TRBD1 agrees at 9 bases. Sequenced here: peripheral blood mononuclear cells (PBMCs), sampled at new diagnosis, from a patient treated with antithyroid drugs. This clonotype was obtained from a woman aged 25 to 39 with Graves disease. The CDR3 loop reads CASWLSGTGPPEAFF. As DNA, the CDR3 is TGTGCCAGCTGGCTATCCGGGACAGGGCCCCCTGAAGCTTTCTTT.